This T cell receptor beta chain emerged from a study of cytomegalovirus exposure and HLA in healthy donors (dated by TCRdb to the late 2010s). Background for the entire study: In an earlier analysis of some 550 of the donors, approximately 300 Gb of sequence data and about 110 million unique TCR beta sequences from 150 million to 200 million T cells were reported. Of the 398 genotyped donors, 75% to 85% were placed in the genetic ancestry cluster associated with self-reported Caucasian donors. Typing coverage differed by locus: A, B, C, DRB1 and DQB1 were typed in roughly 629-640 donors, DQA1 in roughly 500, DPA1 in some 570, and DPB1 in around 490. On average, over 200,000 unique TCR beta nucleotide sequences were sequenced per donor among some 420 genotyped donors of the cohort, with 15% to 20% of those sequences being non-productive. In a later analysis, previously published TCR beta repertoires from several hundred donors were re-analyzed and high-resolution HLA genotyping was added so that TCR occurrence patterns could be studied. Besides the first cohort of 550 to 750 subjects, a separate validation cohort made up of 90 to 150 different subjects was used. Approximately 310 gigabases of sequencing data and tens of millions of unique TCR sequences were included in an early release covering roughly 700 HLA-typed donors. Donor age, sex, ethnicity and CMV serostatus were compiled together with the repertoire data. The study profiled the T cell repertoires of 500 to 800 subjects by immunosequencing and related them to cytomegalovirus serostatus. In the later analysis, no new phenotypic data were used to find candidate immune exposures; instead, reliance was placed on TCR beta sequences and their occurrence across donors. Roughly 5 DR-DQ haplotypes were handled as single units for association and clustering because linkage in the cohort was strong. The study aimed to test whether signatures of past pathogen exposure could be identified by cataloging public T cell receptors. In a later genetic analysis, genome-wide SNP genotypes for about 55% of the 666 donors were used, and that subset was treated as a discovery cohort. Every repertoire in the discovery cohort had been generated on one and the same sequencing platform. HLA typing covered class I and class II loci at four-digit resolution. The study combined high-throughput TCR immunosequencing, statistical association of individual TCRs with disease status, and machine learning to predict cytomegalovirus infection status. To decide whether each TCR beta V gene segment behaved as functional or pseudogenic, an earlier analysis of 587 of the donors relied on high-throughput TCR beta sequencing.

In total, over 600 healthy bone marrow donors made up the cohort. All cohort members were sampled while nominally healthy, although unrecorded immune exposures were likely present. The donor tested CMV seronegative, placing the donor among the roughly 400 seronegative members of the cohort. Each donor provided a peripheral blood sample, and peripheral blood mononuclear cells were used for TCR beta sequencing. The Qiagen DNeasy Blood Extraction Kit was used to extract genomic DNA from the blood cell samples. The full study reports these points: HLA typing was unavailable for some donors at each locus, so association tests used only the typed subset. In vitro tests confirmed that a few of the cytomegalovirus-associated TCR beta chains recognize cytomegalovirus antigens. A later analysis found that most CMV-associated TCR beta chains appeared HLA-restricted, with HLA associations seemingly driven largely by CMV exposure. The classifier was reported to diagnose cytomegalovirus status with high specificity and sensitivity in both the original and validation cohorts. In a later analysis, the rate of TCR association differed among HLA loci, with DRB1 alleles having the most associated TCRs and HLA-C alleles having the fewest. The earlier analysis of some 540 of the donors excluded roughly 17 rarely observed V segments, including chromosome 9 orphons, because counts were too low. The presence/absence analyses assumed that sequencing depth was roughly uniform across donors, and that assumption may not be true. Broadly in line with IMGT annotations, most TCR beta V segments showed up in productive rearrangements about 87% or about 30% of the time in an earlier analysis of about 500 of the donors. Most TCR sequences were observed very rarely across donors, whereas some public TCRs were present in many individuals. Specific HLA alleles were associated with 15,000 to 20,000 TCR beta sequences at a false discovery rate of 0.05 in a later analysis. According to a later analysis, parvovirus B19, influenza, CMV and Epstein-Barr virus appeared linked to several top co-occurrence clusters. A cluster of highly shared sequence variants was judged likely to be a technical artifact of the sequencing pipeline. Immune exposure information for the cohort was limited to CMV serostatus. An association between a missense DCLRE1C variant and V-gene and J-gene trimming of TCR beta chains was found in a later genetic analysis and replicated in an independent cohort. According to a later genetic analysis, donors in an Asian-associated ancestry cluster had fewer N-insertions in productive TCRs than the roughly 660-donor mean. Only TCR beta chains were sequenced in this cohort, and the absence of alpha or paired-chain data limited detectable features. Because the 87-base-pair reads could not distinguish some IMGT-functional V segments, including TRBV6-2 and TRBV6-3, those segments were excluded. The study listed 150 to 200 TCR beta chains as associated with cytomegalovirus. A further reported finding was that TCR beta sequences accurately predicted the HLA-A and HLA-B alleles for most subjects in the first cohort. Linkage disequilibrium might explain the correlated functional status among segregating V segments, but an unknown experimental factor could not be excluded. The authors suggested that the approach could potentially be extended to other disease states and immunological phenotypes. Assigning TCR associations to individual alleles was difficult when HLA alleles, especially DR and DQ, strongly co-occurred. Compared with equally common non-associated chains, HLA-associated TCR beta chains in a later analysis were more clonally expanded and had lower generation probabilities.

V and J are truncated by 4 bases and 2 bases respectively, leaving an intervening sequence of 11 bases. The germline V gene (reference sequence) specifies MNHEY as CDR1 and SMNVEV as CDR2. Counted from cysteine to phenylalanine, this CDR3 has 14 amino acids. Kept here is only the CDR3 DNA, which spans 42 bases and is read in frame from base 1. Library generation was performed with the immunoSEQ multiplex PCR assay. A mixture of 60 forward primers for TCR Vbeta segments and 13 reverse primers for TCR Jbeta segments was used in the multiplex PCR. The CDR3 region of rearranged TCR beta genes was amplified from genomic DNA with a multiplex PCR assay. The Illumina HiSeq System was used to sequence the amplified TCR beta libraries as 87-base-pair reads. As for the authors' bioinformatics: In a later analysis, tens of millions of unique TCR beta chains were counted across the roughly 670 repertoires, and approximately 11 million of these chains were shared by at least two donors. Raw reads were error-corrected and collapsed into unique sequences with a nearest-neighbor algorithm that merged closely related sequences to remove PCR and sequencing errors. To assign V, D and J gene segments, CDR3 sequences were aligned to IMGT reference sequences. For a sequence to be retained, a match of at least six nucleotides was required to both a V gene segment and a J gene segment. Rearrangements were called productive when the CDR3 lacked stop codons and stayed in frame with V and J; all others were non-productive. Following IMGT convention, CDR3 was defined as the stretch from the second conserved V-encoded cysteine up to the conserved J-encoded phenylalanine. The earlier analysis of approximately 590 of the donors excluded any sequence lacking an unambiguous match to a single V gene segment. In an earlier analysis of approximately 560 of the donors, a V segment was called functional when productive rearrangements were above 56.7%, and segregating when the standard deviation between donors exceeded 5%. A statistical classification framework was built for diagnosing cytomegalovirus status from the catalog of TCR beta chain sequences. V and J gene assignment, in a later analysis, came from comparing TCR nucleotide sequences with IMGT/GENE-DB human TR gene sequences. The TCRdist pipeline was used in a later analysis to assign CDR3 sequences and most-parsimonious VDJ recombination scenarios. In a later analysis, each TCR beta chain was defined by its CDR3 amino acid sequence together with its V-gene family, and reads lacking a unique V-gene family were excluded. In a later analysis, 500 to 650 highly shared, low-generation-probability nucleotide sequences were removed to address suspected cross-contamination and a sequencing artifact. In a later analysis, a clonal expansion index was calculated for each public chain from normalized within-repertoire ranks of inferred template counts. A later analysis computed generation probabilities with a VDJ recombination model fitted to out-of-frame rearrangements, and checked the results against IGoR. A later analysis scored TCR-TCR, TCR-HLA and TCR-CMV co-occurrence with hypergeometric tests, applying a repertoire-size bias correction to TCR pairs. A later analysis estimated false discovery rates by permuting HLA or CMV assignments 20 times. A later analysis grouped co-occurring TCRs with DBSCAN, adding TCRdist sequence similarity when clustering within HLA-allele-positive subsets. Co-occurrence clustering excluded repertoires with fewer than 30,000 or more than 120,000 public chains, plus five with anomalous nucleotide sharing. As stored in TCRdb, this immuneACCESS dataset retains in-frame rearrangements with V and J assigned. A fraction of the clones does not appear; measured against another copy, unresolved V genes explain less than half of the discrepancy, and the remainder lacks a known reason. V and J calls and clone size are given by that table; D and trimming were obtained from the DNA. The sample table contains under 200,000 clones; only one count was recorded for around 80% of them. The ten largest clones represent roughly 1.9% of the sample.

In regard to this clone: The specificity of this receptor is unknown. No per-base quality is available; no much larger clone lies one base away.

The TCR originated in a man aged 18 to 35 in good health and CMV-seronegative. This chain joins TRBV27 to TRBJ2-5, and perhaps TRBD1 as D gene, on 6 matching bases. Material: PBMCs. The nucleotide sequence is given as TGTGCCAGCAGTTGGGACATAAATCAAGAGACCCAGTACTTC. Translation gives CASSWDINQETQYF.